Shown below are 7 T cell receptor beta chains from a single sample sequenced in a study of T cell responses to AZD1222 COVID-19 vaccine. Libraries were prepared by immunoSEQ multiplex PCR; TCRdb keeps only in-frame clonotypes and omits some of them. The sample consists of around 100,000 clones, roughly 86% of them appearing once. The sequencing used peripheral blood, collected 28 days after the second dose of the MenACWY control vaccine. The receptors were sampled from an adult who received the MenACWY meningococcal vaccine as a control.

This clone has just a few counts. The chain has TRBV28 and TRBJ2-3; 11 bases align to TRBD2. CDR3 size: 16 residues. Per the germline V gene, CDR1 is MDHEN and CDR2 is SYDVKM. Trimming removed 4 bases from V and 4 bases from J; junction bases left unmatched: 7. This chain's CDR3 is CASSSRLAGISDTQYF. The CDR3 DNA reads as TGTGCCAGCAGTTCCCGACTAGCGGGGATCTCAGATACGCAGTATTTT.

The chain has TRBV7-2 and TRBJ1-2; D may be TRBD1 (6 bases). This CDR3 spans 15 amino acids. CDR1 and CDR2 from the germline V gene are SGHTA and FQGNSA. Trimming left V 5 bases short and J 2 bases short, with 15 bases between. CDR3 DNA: TGTGCCAGCAGCCCGGAATGGGGGGCCAACTATGGCTACACCTTC. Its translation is CASSPEWGANYGYTF.

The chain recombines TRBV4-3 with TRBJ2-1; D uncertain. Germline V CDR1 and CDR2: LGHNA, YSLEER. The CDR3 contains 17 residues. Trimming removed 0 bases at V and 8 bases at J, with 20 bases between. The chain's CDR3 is CASSQDLGRQPLYEQFF. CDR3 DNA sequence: TGCGCCAGCAGCCAAGATCTGGGCCGTCAGCCTCTCTATGAGCAGTTCTTC.

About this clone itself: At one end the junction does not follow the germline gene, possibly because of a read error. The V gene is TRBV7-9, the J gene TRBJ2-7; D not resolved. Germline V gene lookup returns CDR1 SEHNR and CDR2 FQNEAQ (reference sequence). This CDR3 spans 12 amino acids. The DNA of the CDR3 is TGTGCCAGCAGCTTATCAGTCTACGGGCAGTACTTC. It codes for CASSLSVYGQYF.

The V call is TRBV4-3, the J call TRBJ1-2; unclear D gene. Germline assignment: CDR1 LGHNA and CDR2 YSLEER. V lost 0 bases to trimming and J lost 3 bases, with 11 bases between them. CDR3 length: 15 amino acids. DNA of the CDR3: TGCGCCAGCAGCCAAGAAGAGGGTGTCGACTATGGCTACACCTTC. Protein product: CASSQEEGVDYGYTF.

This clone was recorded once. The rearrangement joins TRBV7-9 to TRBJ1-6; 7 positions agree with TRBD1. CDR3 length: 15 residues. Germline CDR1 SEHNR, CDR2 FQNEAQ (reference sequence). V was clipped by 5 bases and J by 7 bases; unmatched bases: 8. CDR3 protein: CASSADRVGNSPLHF. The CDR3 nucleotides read TGTGCCAGCAGCGCCGACAGGGTCGGGAATTCACCCCTCCACTTT.

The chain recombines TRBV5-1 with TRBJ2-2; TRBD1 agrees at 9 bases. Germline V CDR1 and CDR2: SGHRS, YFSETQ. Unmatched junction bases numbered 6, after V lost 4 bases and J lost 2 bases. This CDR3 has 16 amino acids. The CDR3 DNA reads TGCGCCAGCAGCCTGGGGGACAGGGCTAACACCGGGGAGCTGTTTTTT. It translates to CASSLGDRANTGELFF.